This T cell receptor (beta chain) was profiled in a study of blood T cell repertoires in COVID-19. About the research overall: Sample material is recorded as cDNA or gDNA derived from T cells, B-cell-depleted T cells, or PBMCs.

Only in-frame clones appear in the TCRdb table, and some are missing; sequencing was by immunoSEQ multiplex PCR. The sample includes 250,000 to 300,000 clones, 65% to 85% of them seen just once. The germline CDR1 and CDR2 sequences are LGHDT and YNNKEL (reference sequence). CDR3 length equals 14 residues. V lost 7 bases and J lost 2; bases outside the gene matches: 4. The sample comprised peripheral blood. The chain combines TRBV3-1 (or the pseudogene TRBV3-2) with TRBJ1-4, with TRBD1 identical over 7 bases. This sequence originates from a man older than 75 with acute or convalescent COVID-19. The CDR3 DNA reads as TGTGCCAGCACCCGAGGGGGCACTAATGAAAAACTGTTTTTT. Translation gives CASTRGGTNEKLFF.